The sequence of this T cell receptor (beta chain) was determined in a study of T cell repertoires and HLA-DP antigens. Study results and limitations: Total CD4+ responders were stimulated by HeLa antigen-presenting cells.

The repertoire was sequenced with immunoSEQ multiplex PCR; TCRdb's copy has only in-frame clones and lacks some. Among over 60,000 clones listed, roughly 78% were seen once. V was clipped by 4 bases and J by 3 bases, with 19 bases between them. From germline, CDR1 is GTSNPN and CDR2 SVGIG (reference sequence). The CDR3 has 15 residues. Comments on this clone: Antigen: not known.

The receptor comes from a man aged 60-69 years in good health and CMV-seronegative. What was sequenced was CD4+ T cells from PBMCs. The genes are TRBV30 and TRBJ2-7; D perhaps matches TRBD2 (7 bases). The CDR3 sequence is CAWIGAGAYIYEQYF. The DNA for the CDR3 is TGTGCCTGGATAGGCGCGGGGGCCTATATCTACGAGCAGTACTTC.